This T cell receptor beta chain was observed in a study of response to subunit inactivated influenza vaccine. TCRdb itself ran the RT-PCR reads through MiXCR, one entry per CDR3 protein. The data hold about 780,000 distinct CDR3 sequences, with about a fifth observed a single time. Germline V gene sequence: CDR1 LNHNV, CDR2 YYDKDF (reference sequence). J lost 0 bases, V lost 1 base, and 7 bases had no gene match. There are 17 residues in the CDR3. Study-wide results and limits: Each seasonal influenza vaccination recruits few new T cells, the authors suggested.

Of note for this clonotype: Its antigen remains unknown.

The chain joins TRBV15 to TRBJ2-7, with 9 bases fitting TRBD1. The sequencing used PBMCs from blood, collected 5 days after vaccination. The clonotype was recovered from a man aged 50-59 years who received an inactivated influenza vaccine. CDR3 loop: CATSRVGTGKSSYEQYF. The CDR3 DNA reads TGTGCCACCAGCAGAGTAGGGACAGGGAAGAGCTCCTACGAGCAGTACTTC. The full variable domain, its missing parts supplied by reference TRBV15 and TRBJ2-7, is DAMVIQNPRYQVTQFGKPVTLSCSQTLNHNVMYWYQQKSSQAPKLLFHYYDKDFNNEADTPDNFQSRRPNTSFCFLDIRSPGLGDTAMYLCATSRVGTGKSSYEQYFGPGTRLTVT.